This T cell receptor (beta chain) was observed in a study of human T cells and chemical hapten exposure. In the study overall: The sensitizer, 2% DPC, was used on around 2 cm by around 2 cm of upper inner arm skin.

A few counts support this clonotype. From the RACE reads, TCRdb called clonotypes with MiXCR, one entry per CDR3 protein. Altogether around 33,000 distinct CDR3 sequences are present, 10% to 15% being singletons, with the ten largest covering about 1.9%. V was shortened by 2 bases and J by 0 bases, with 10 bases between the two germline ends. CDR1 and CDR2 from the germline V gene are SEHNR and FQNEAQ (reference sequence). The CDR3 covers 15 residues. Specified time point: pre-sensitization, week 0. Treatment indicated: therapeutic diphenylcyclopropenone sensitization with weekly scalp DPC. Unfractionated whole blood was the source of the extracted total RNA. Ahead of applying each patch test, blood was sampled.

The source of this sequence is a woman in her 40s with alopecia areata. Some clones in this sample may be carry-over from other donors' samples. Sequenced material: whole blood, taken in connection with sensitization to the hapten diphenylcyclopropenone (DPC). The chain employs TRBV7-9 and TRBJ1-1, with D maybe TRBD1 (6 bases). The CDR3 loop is CASSLPQGLNTEAFF. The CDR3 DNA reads TGTGCCAGCAGCTTACCACAGGGTCTGAACACTGAAGCTTTCTTT.